These 31 T cell receptor beta chains came from one sample sequenced in a study of blood T cell repertoires in COVID-19. Measured with immunoSEQ multiplex PCR; TCRdb has only the in-frame clones, and not every one. The table lists tens of thousands of clones, roughly 81% of them singletons. Sequencing was carried out using peripheral blood. These receptors all come from a woman aged 70-85 years with acute or convalescent COVID-19.

The chain links TRBV20-1 to TRBJ2-3, with unresolved D. The CDR3 consists of 14 residues. The germline gives CDR1 DFQATT, CDR2 SNEGSKA (reference sequence). V was clipped by 3 bases and J by 3 bases, with 13 bases between them. CDR3 bases: TGCAGTGCTAGTCGAGGTTCGCGGACAGATACGCAGTATTTT. It is translated as CSASRGSRTDTQYF.

This clone showed up just a few times. The rearrangement uses TRBV9 and TRBJ2-3; 8 nucleotides align to TRBD2. This CDR3 has 15 amino acids. V shed 4 bases, J shed 1 base, and the junction held 5 bases outside the gene matches. The germline gives CDR1 SGDLS, CDR2 YYNGEE. Here the CDR3 DNA reads TGTGCCAGCAGCTCGATAGCGGGGCGCACAGATACGCAGTATTTT. The encoded protein is CASSSIAGRTDTQYF.

The CDR3 coding sequence is TGTGCCAGCAGTGACCCGCCTGGCGGAACTAGCACAGATACGCAGTATTTT. It is translated as CASSDPPGGTSTDTQYF. The gene calls are TRBV6-1 and TRBJ2-3; no firm D call. The CDR3 is 17 residues long. Looked up from germline, CDR1 is MNHNS and CDR2 is SASEGT. The germline V and J ends were trimmed by 3 bases and 0 bases, with 16 bases remaining between them.

CDR3 sequence reads: CASRPRGTTEAFF. The DNA of the CDR3 is TGTGCCAGCAGACCGAGGGGGACGACTGAAGCTTTCTTT. The chain combines TRBV11-1 with TRBJ1-1; TRBD1 might be the D (6 bases). The CDR3 is made up of 13 amino acids. With 6 bases removed from V and 5 bases from J, the gap between germline ends came to 13 bases. Germline lookup yields CDR1 SGHAT and CDR2 FQDESV (reference sequence).

The gene calls are TRBV3-1 (or the pseudogene TRBV3-2) and TRBJ2-5; 7 positions agree with TRBD2. Losses at the gene ends were 3 bases for V and 5 bases for J; bases not matched to a gene: 12. Germline V lookup: CDR1 LGHDT, CDR2 YNNKEL (reference sequence). The CDR3 contains 16 residues. The CDR3 region is CASSHPPGGKAETQYF. The CDR3, as DNA: TGTGCCAGCAGCCACCCACCCGGGGGGAAGGCGGAGACCCAGTACTTC.

The V call is TRBV18, the J call TRBJ2-7; D is possibly TRBD2 (6 bases). V lost 8 bases and J lost 3, with 17 bases in between. CDR1 is KGHSH, CDR2 LQKENI, per germline. The CDR3 totals 14 residues. The CDR3 spells CASVGLGGGYEQYF. DNA for the CDR3: TGTGCCAGCGTGGGACTTGGGGGAGGCTACGAGCAGTACTTC. Variable domain in full (rest from reference TRBV18 and TRBJ2-7): NAGVMQNPRHLVRRRGQEARLRCSPMKGHSHVYWYRQLPEEGLKFMVYLQKENIIDESGMPKERFSAEFPKEGPSILRIQQVVRGDSAAYFCASVGLGGGYEQYFGPGTRLTVT.

This rearrangement joins TRBV2 to TRBJ1-5; 11 positions agree with TRBD1. V trimming: 6 bases; J trimming: 1 base; junction bases outside the gene matches: 2. The CDR3 is 15 amino acids. CDR1 is SNHLY and CDR2 is FYNNEI in the germline V gene. CDR3 coding DNA: TGTGCCAGCAGCGGACAGGGGGCCAGCAATCAGCCCCAGCATTTT. Encoded protein: CASSGQGASNQPQHF.

The V and J genes are TRBV5-1 and TRBJ2-1; 11 bases agree with TRBD2. J gave up 7 bases and V 0 bases, and 3 bases lay outside the gene matches. Germline V gene lookup returns CDR1 SGHRS and CDR2 YFSETQ. The CDR3 is 15 residues long. In nucleotides, the CDR3 is TGCGCCAGCAGCTTGGGACTAGCGGGATTAAATGAGCAGTTCTTC. Protein sequence: CASSLGLAGLNEQFF.

The rearrangement joins TRBV5-1 to TRBJ2-5; D remains unclear. The CDR3 consists of 13 residues. Per the germline V gene, CDR1 is SGHRS and CDR2 is YFSETQ. Deletions cut 3 bases from V and 2 bases from J, with 8 bases between. The CDR3 protein is CASSSTTQETQYF. The CDR3, as DNA: TGCGCCAGCAGCTCGACGACACAAGAGACCCAGTACTTC.

The chain employs TRBV2 and TRBJ1-5; TRBD1 is a possible D gene (5 bases). The CDR3 is 14 amino acids. Per germline, CDR1 SNHLY and CDR2 FYNNEI. V was pared by 4 bases and J by 0 bases, with 7 bases between. The CDR3 nucleotides are TGTGCCAGCAGTGGACAGTATAGCAATCAGCCCCAGCATTTT. It specifies CASSGQYSNQPQHF.

This clone was seen a few times. The CDR3 nucleotides read TGCACCAGCAGCCAAGTTCAGGGTGGGCCAGATACGCAGTATTTT. Protein product: CTSSQVQGGPDTQYF. This chain uses TRBV1 with TRBJ2-3; TRBD1 is the table's D call and was not checked against the DNA. TRBV1 corresponds to a pseudogene. The CDR3 consists of 15 residues.

This clone was counted only a few times. Sequence at one end of the junction differs from germline and may be a read error. CDR3 protein: CASSPLAGALNF. DNA of the CDR3: TGTGCCAGCAGTCCACTAGCGGGTGCACTAAACTTC. V gene TRBV3-1 (or the pseudogene TRBV3-2) combines with J gene TRBJ2-7, with 9 bases aligning to TRBD2. The length of the CDR3 is 12 residues. The V gene's germline CDR1 is LGHDT and CDR2 YNNKEL (reference sequence).

The chain couples TRBV3-1 (or the pseudogene TRBV3-2) to TRBJ2-7, with a weak D call TRBD2 (6 bases). Germline V gene sequence: CDR1 LGHDT, CDR2 YNNKEL (reference sequence). The CDR3 length is 13 residues. With 4 bases removed from V and 2 bases from J, the gap between germline ends came to 9 bases. Written as DNA, the CDR3 is TGTGCCAGCAGCCTACTAGCAACCTACGAGCAGTACTTC. This gives the protein CASSLLATYEQYF.

The chain combines TRBV6-6 with TRBJ1-5; TRBD1 aligns across 7 bases. This CDR3 has 14 amino acids. Trimming at V came to 5 bases and at J to 1 base, leaving 2 bases not matched to a gene. CDR1 and CDR2 from the germline V gene are MNHNY and SVGAGI (reference sequence). The CDR3 nucleotides read TGTGCCAGCAGTCTGGGACAGAGCAATCAGCCCCAGCATTTT. This encodes CASSLGQSNQPQHF.

This chain links TRBV6-5 with TRBJ1-3, with TRBD1 as a possible D gene (6 bases). Germline V lookup: CDR1 MNHEY, CDR2 SVGAGI. V was cut by 6 bases and J by 2 bases, with 11 bases left in between. CDR3 length: 14 amino acids. CDR3 coding DNA: TGTGCCAGCAGGCCCGGGACACCTGGAAACACCATATATTTT. Its protein is CASRPGTPGNTIYF.

The chain recombines TRBV11-2 with TRBJ2-5; tentative D call: TRBD1 (6 bases). Germline V gives CDR1 SGHAT, CDR2 FQNNGV. Trimming left V 1 base short and J 2 bases short, with 11 bases between. This CDR3 has 15 amino acids. CDR3 protein: CASSLARGYQETQYF. The DNA for the CDR3 is TGTGCCAGCAGCTTAGCCAGGGGTTATCAAGAGACCCAGTACTTC.

The chain's CDR3 is CASSVSGRASGELFF. The CDR3 region has the DNA TGTGCCAGCAGCGTTAGCGGGAGGGCGAGCGGGGAGCTGTTTTTT. V usage is TRBV7-9 and J usage is TRBJ2-2, with TRBD2 identical over 11 bases. V dropped 5 bases and J dropped 7; count of bases not matched to a gene: 6. Germline V lookup: CDR1 SEHNR, CDR2 FQNEAQ (reference sequence). The CDR3 has 15 residues.

The V gene is TRBV5-1, the J gene TRBJ2-7, with TRBD1 as a possible D gene (6 bases). Per the germline V gene, CDR1 is SGHRS and CDR2 is YFSETQ. Trimming took 0 bases from V and 6 from J, leaving 10 bases between them. The CDR3 is 13 amino acids. The CDR3 protein is CASSLAQGVEQYF. The CDR3 nucleotides read TGCGCCAGCAGCTTGGCACAGGGCGTCGAGCAGTACTTC.

The chain combines TRBV28 with TRBJ1-2; 10 bases map to TRBD1. The germline CDR1 and CDR2 sequences are MDHEN and SYDVKM. The trim removed 3 bases at V and 7 bases at J, leaving 5 bases unmatched. This CDR3 is 14 amino acids long. This CDR3 is CASSLRQGAGGYTF. In DNA form, the CDR3 reads TGTGCCAGCAGTTTGAGACAGGGGGCGGGTGGCTACACCTTC.

This sequence joins TRBV2 and TRBJ2-1; 8 nucleotides agree with TRBD1. The trim removed 4 bases at V and 5 bases at J, leaving 4 bases unmatched. This CDR3 region has 14 residues. In germline, CDR1 is SNHLY, CDR2 FYNNEI. As DNA, the CDR3 is TGTGCCAGCAGTGGGCAGGGGGCCAACAATGAGCAGTTCTTC. Translating gives CASSGQGANNEQFF. Full variable domain (rest looked up from reference TRBV2 and TRBJ2-1): EPEVTQTPSHQVTQMGQEVILRCVPISNHLYFYWYRQILGQKVEFLVSFYNNEISEKSEIFDDQFSVERPDGSNFTLKIRSTKLEDSAMYFCASSGQGANNEQFFGPGTRLTVL.

The J gene is TRBJ2-3, the V gene TRBV29-1, with 8 bases identical to TRBD1. The CDR3 runs to 18 residues. Trimming removed 5 bases from V and 0 bases from J; junction bases left unmatched: 16. Germline V gives CDR1 SQVTM, CDR2 ANQGSEA. The CDR3 bases are TGCAGCGTTTTTACCGGACAGGGCACTCTTCCTAGCACAGATACGCAGTATTTT. This gives the protein CSVFTGQGTLPSTDTQYF.

The V and J genes are TRBV5-1 and TRBJ1-3; TRBD1 matches at 8 bases. The trim removed 7 bases at V and 3 bases at J, leaving 15 bases unmatched. Germline CDR1 reads SGHRS; CDR2 reads YFSETQ. This CDR3 has 17 residues. CDR3 DNA sequence: TGCGCCAGCGGCGGAACAGGACAGGGAAGTAATGGAAACACCATATATTTT. Translation gives CASGGTGQGSNGNTIYF.

This clone has more than one count but fewer than ten. The chain has TRBV3-1 (or the pseudogene TRBV3-2) and TRBJ1-2; 8 bases align to TRBD1. Germline loops: CDR1 LGHDT, CDR2 YNNKEL (reference sequence). J gave up 4 bases and V 4 bases, and 5 bases lay outside the gene matches. This CDR3 comprises 14 residues. CDR3 residues: CASSRDRYSYGYTF. CDR3 in DNA: TGTGCCAGCAGCCGGGACAGGTACTCCTATGGCTACACCTTC.

The genes are TRBV29-1 and TRBJ1-1; maybe TRBD1 (6 bases). CDR3 length: 13 residues. Germline V gene lookup returns CDR1 SQVTM and CDR2 ANQGSEA. V was shortened by 4 bases and J by 3 bases, with 12 bases between the two germline ends. CDR3 residues: CSVGYRADTEAFF. CDR3 DNA: TGCAGCGTTGGATACAGGGCGGACACTGAAGCTTTCTTT.

The chain links TRBV18 to TRBJ2-1; 12 bases agree with TRBD2. The junction had 6 bases not matched to a gene; V was cut back by 3 bases and J by 6 bases. The CDR3 has 16 amino acids. From germline, CDR1 is KGHSH and CDR2 LQKENI. The CDR3 DNA follows: TGTGCCAGCTCACCGTTGACTAGCGGGAGTGGCAATGAGCAGTTCTTC. Amino acid sequence: CASSPLTSGSGNEQFF.

The rearrangement joins TRBV11-2 to TRBJ2-7; 9 nucleotides line up with TRBD2. This CDR3 contains 16 residues. CDR1 and CDR2 (germline): SGHAT, FQNNGV. V lost 3 bases to trimming and J lost 1 base; unmatched junction nucleotides: 7. The CDR3, as DNA: TGTGCCAGCAGCTTGACTAGCGGCTTACCGTCCTACGAGCAGTACTTC. It specifies CASSLTSGLPSYEQYF. The complete variable domain, with remaining parts taken from reference TRBV11-2 and TRBJ2-7, reads EAGVAQSPRYKIIEKRQSVAFWCNPISGHATLYWYQQILGQGPKLLIQFQNNGVVDDSQLPKDRFSAERLKGVDSTLKIQPAKLEDSAVYLCASSLTSGLPSYEQYFGPGTRLTVT.

The V call is TRBV28, the J call TRBJ2-7, with TRBD2 matching over 7 bases. Germline values: CDR1 MDHEN, CDR2 SYDVKM. The CDR3 is 14 residues long. Unmatched junction bases numbered 11, after V lost 5 bases and J lost 7 bases. CDR3 loop: CASSPRLAPLEQYF. For the CDR3, the DNA is TGTGCCAGCAGTCCGCGACTAGCTCCCCTGGAGCAGTACTTC.

The chain couples TRBV28 to TRBJ1-2, with D unresolved. The CDR3 is made up of 13 amino acids. The V end lost 3 bases, the J end lost 8 bases, and 13 bases lay between the germline ends. Germline V gene sequence: CDR1 MDHEN, CDR2 SYDVKM. CDR3 sequence: CASSFTRTGGYTF. CDR3 sequence (DNA): TGTGCCAGCAGTTTCACCCGGACGGGAGGCTACACCTTC.

The chain combines TRBV27 with TRBJ1-2; 9 nucleotides agree with TRBD1. This CDR3 is built from 15 residues. V dropped 5 bases and J dropped 4; count of bases not matched to a gene: 8. Germline V gene lookup returns CDR1 MNHEY and CDR2 SMNVEV (reference sequence). This CDR3 reads CASSPHGQGLYGYTF. The CDR3 nucleotides are TGTGCCAGCAGTCCACATGGACAGGGGCTCTATGGCTACACCTTC.

The CDR3 DNA reads as TGTGCCAGCTCACCACGAACTAGCGGGAGTGGGGGCTACAATGAGCAGTTCTTC. Residues: CASSPRTSGSGGYNEQFF. The chain is built from TRBV18 and TRBJ2-1; 11 bases line up with TRBD2. V was clipped by 1 base and J by 3 bases; unmatched bases: 8. Germline V CDR1 and CDR2: KGHSH, LQKENI. This CDR3 spans 18 amino acids.

This clone was observed once. J is TRBJ1-5 and V is TRBV7-8; 7 bases match TRBD1. The ends lost 4 bases at V and 4 bases at J; junction bases unmatched: 1. The germline V gene has CDR1 SGHVS and CDR2 FQNEAQ. This CDR3 region has 13 residues. The CDR3 reads CASSSTGNQPQHF. CDR3 sequence (DNA): TGTGCCAGCAGCTCGACAGGGAATCAGCCCCAGCATTTT.